Below, one TCR beta chain is given with its context. Its matching antigen is unknown. These data belong to a study of immune evolution from preneoplasia to lung adenocarcinoma. Findings and caveats of the study: Later-stage lesions seemingly showed higher T cell density and diversity than normal lung. Top clone frequencies peaked in normal lung, apparently declining through invasive adenocarcinoma.

Histologic diagnosis was independently verified by two lung pathologists. Here immunoSEQ multiplex PCR was the method, and the copy in TCRdb shows in-frame clones only, minus some. The sample consists of under 2,500 clones, over 75% of them appearing once. With 0 bases clipped from V and 7 bases from J, the junction kept 4 bases outside the gene matches. The length of the CDR3 is 14 residues. CDR1 and CDR2 (germline): SGHRS, YFSETQ. Sequencing input: FFPE adjacent normal lung tissue. The sequence was collected from a person aged 60-80 years with lung adenocarcinoma. The rearrangement links TRBV5-1 to TRBJ2-1, with 7 bases aligning to TRBD2. CDR3 nucleotides: TGCGCCAGCAGCTTGGCGTCTAGCGGAAATGAGCAGTTCTTC. It yields the protein CASSLASSGNEQFF.